The 26 T cell receptor beta chains listed next were all sequenced from one sample in a study of blood T cell repertoires in COVID-19. Clones were read by immunoSEQ multiplex PCR, and TCRdb kept only the in-frame ones, dropping some. This sample has around 110,000 clones; about nine tenths occur once, and the top ten carry 1.5% to 2%. Sequencing used peripheral blood. These receptors came from a human donor with active COVID-19. The donor label of this sample is uncertain.

This clone was counted a single time. This chain links TRBV6-4 with TRBJ2-2; possible D gene TRBD1, 6 bases. V was trimmed by 7 bases and J by 0 bases, leaving 18 bases between them. CDR1 and CDR2 from the germline V gene are MRHNA and SNTAGT. The CDR3 length is 17 residues. In DNA form, the CDR3 reads TGTGCCAGCACCGGGGACAACATTAGAGCGAACACCGGGGAGCTGTTTTTT. Protein product: CASTGDNIRANTGELFF.

The chain couples TRBV6-2 or TRBV6-3 to TRBJ2-7, with a weak D call TRBD1 (6 bases). V was cut by 4 bases and J by 2 bases, with 9 bases left in between. The CDR3 length is 13 residues. Germline V lookup: CDR1 MNHEY, CDR2 SVGEGT. CDR3 amino acids: CASSSDRAYEQYF. CDR3 DNA: TGTGCCAGCAGTTCGGACAGAGCCTACGAGCAGTACTTC.

The chain is built from TRBV24-1 and TRBJ1-2, with D maybe TRBD1 (5 bases). Trimming stripped 5 bases from V and 8 bases from J, with 14 bases between. The CDR3 covers 13 residues. Germline loops: CDR1 KGHDR, CDR2 SFDVKD. The CDR3, as DNA: TGTGCCACCAGTGCGTCAAGGACATACGGCTACACCTTC. This sequence encodes CATSASRTYGYTF.

The V and J genes are TRBV14 and TRBJ2-7; 8 bases are a match to TRBD1. The CDR3 totals 19 residues. Trimming at V came to 5 bases and at J to 2 bases, leaving 20 bases not matched to a gene. The germline V gene has CDR1 SGHDN and CDR2 FVKESK. The CDR3 spells CASSEILQGVGPGTYEQYF. The CDR3 DNA sequence: TGTGCCAGCAGCGAAATACTACAGGGGGTGGGACCTGGGACCTACGAGCAGTACTTC.

The V call is TRBV19, the J call TRBJ1-5; TRBD1 aligns across 12 bases. V was pared by 3 bases and J by 3 bases, with 6 bases of the junction left unmatched. Per the germline V gene, CDR1 is LNHDA and CDR2 is SQIVND (reference sequence). This CDR3 region has 17 residues. CDR3 region: CASSMVGQGAPNQPQHF. Written as DNA, the CDR3 is TGTGCCAGTAGTATGGTGGGACAGGGGGCACCCAATCAGCCCCAGCATTTT.

The chain carries TRBV24-1 and TRBJ1-5; TRBD1 matches at 7 bases. Germline lookup yields CDR1 KGHDR and CDR2 SFDVKD. V shed 4 bases and J 0 bases; nucleotides not matched to a gene: 5. The CDR3 is 16 amino acids. The CDR3 is CATSEQTGSSNQPQHF. The CDR3 bases are TGTGCCACCAGTGAGCAGACAGGGTCTAGCAATCAGCCCCAGCATTTT.

This chain links TRBV19 with TRBJ1-4; 8 positions match TRBD1. The junction had 10 bases not matched to a gene; V was cut back by 5 bases and J by 8 bases. Germline lookup yields CDR1 LNHDA and CDR2 SQIVND (reference sequence). CDR3 length equals 15 residues. The CDR3 is CASSPTLTGVEKLFF. The CDR3 region has the DNA TGTGCCAGTAGTCCAACCTTGACAGGGGTAGAAAAACTGTTTTTT.

The chain has TRBV7-3 and TRBJ2-1; a possible D gene is TRBD1 (5 bases). CDR1 is SGHTA and CDR2 is FQGTGA in the germline V gene. The CDR3 is made up of 13 amino acids. Trimming removed 4 bases from V and 12 bases from J, with 16 bases in between. The CDR3 protein is CASSYTSRAGQFF. In DNA form, the CDR3 reads TGTGCCAGCAGCTACACATCCAGGGCTGGGCAGTTCTTC. Full variable domain (missing parts from reference TRBV7-3 and TRBJ2-1): GAGVSQTPSNKVTEKGKYVELRCDPISGHTALYWYRQSLGQGPEFLIYFQGTGAADDSGLPNDRFFAVRPEGSVSTLKIQRTERGDSAVYLCASSYTSRAGQFFGPGTRLTVL.

The chain recombines TRBV28 with TRBJ1-5; D gene uncertain. The germline V gene encodes CDR1 MDHEN and CDR2 SYDVKM. This CDR3 has 15 amino acids. Trimming left V 4 bases short and J 0 bases short, with 10 bases between. The CDR3 bases are TGTGCCAGCAGTTCCGACATTATTAGCAATCAGCCCCAGCATTTT. It translates to CASSSDIISNQPQHF.

The chain couples TRBV5-4 to TRBJ2-7; D may be TRBD1 (6 bases). The CDR3 sequence is 16 residues long. Trimming removed 0 bases from V and 0 bases from J, with 13 bases in between. Per the germline V gene, CDR1 is SGHNT and CDR2 is YYREEE (reference sequence). CDR3 nucleotides: TGTGCCAGCAGCTTGGGATGGACAGCGAGCTCCTACGAGCAGTACTTC. Encoded protein: CASSLGWTASSYEQYF.

J is TRBJ1-1 and V is TRBV6-5, with 9 bases matching TRBD1. CDR1 and CDR2 from the germline V gene are MNHEY and SVGAGI. After removal of 10 bases from V and 2 bases from J, the junction contained 5 bases not matched to a gene. This CDR3 spans 13 amino acids. The CDR3 nucleotides are TGTGCCACCCCGGACAGGGGAAACACTGAAGCTTTCTTT. Its protein product is CATPDRGNTEAFF.

The rearrangement uses TRBV11-2 and TRBJ1-2; no firm D call. Germline V gives CDR1 SGHAT, CDR2 FQNNGV. Trimming stripped 5 bases from V and 0 bases from J, with 10 bases between. The CDR3 extends over 14 amino acids. The CDR3 region is CASSPTGTNYGYTF. The CDR3 nucleotides read TGTGCCAGCAGCCCAACGGGGACTAACTATGGCTACACCTTC. The variable domain in full, with the rest retrieved from reference TRBV11-2 and TRBJ1-2, is EAGVAQSPRYKIIEKRQSVAFWCNPISGHATLYWYQQILGQGPKLLIQFQNNGVVDDSQLPKDRFSAERLKGVDSTLKIQPAKLEDSAVYLCASSPTGTNYGYTFGSGTRLTVV.

J is TRBJ1-2 and V is TRBV5-5, with TRBD1 identical over 7 bases. The CDR3 is made up of 14 amino acids. With V trimmed by 0 bases and J by 7 bases, 6 bases remained unmatched. Germline V gene sequence: CDR1 SGHKS, CDR2 YYEKEE (reference sequence). The CDR3 region is CASSLGRGLGGYTF. The CDR3 region has the DNA TGTGCCAGCAGCTTGGGAAGGGGGCTGGGTGGCTACACCTTC.

The chain carries TRBV4-1 and TRBJ1-1, with 9 bases fitting TRBD1. Germline values: CDR1 MGHRA, CDR2 YSYEKL. V trimming: 1 base; J trimming: 0 bases; junction bases outside the gene matches: 3. There are 16 residues in the CDR3. CDR3 residues: CASSQATGGLNTEAFF. The CDR3 DNA reads TGCGCCAGCAGCCAAGCAACAGGGGGCCTGAACACTGAAGCTTTCTTT.

V and J are TRBV25-1 and TRBJ2-3; D is unresolved. Germline CDR1 is MGHDK and CDR2 is SYGVNS. Trimming left V 2 bases short and J 4 bases short, with 7 bases between. The CDR3 length is 13 residues. This chain's CDR3 is CASSEPPSDTQYF. The CDR3 region has the DNA TGTGCCAGCAGTGAACCCCCATCAGATACGCAGTATTTT.

This clone was recorded a few times. The rearrangement links TRBV6-5 to TRBJ1-6, with no clear D. Germline CDR1 is MNHEY and CDR2 is SVGAGI. The length of the CDR3 is 15 residues. V was cut by 0 bases and J by 5 bases, with 8 bases left in between. This CDR3 reads CASSYSEPNNSPLHF. The CDR3 coding sequence is TGTGCCAGCAGTTACTCGGAGCCAAATAATTCACCCCTCCACTTT.

The chain is built from TRBV2 and TRBJ2-1; a possible D gene is TRBD1 (7 bases). Trimming removed 8 bases at V and 10 bases at J, with 18 bases between. The CDR3 has 13 residues. In germline, CDR1 is SNHLY, CDR2 FYNNEI. The CDR3 protein is CASSRDRAGEQFF. The CDR3 DNA sequence: TGTGCCAGCTCACGAGACAGGGCGGGGGAGCAGTTCTTC.

The gene calls are TRBV4-1 and TRBJ1-1, with D maybe TRBD1 (6 bases). The ends were cut back, 1 base at V and 2 bases at J, with 8 bases in the middle. Germline V gene lookup returns CDR1 MGHRA and CDR2 YSYEKL. The CDR3 sequence is 14 residues long. This chain's CDR3 is CASSQGQANTEAFF. CDR3 DNA sequence: TGCGCCAGCAGCCAAGGACAGGCTAACACTGAAGCTTTCTTT.

The rearrangement joins TRBV19 to TRBJ2-2; D might be TRBD2 (7 bases). The CDR3 totals 18 residues. V lost 1 base, J lost 2 bases, and 17 bases lay in between. In germline, CDR1 is LNHDA, CDR2 SQIVND (reference sequence). The CDR3 protein is CASSIVRGAHPNTGELFF. The CDR3 bases are TGTGCCAGTAGTATAGTACGGGGGGCCCACCCCAACACCGGGGAGCTGTTTTTT.

The V gene is TRBV7-2, the J gene TRBJ1-2; TRBD1 matches 12 bases. This CDR3 has 16 amino acids. V lost 3 bases and J lost 5; bases outside the gene matches: 7. CDR1 SGHTA and CDR2 FQGNSA come from the germline V gene. The CDR3 loop is CASSFGTGGGFYGYTF. In nucleotides, the CDR3 is TGTGCCAGCAGCTTTGGGACAGGGGGCGGTTTTTATGGCTACACCTTC.

This clone has just one count. J is TRBJ2-7 and V is TRBV28, with D perhaps TRBD1 (5 bases). This CDR3 has 15 residues. CDR1 is MDHEN, CDR2 SYDVKM, per germline. Between the trimmed V and J ends, which lost 5 bases and 7 bases, there was a span of 21 bases. The CDR3 sequence: CASSTPFQGRHEQYF. The CDR3 DNA follows: TGTGCCAGCAGTACACCCTTCCAGGGCCGGCATGAGCAGTACTTC.

The chain employs TRBV5-4 and TRBJ2-7; D is unresolved. This CDR3 is built from 14 residues. Looked up from germline, CDR1 is SGHNT and CDR2 is YYREEE (reference sequence). Trimming removed 0 bases at V and 3 bases at J, with 10 bases between. Here the CDR3 reads CASSLGQELYEQYF. For the CDR3, the DNA is TGTGCCAGCAGCTTGGGCCAGGAACTCTACGAGCAGTACTTC.

V and J are TRBV4-2 and TRBJ1-1; the D gene is possibly TRBD1 (6 bases). Looked up from germline, CDR1 is LGHNA and CDR2 is YNFKEQ. The CDR3 runs 15 residues. V lost 7 bases and J 0 bases, leaving 15 bases between the germline ends. The CDR3 nucleotides read TGTGCCAGCAACTTTTTGCAGGGGCTGAACACTGAAGCTTTCTTT. It codes for CASNFLQGLNTEAFF.

The rearrangement uses TRBV3-1 (or the pseudogene TRBV3-2) and TRBJ1-2; D possibly corresponds to TRBD1 (5 bases). The CDR3 sequence is 15 residues long. Trimming pared 0 bases from V and 3 bases from J, leaving 11 bases between. The germline V gene has CDR1 LGHDT and CDR2 YNNKEL (reference sequence). The CDR3 DNA reads TGTGCCAGCAGCCAAGAGGAGGGACTCGACTATGGCTACACCTTC. This gives the protein CASSQEEGLDYGYTF.

The rearrangement uses TRBV4-1 and TRBJ1-2; D is uncertain. The CDR3 totals 15 residues. The ends were cut back, 2 bases at V and 4 bases at J, with 14 bases in the middle. The germline V gene has CDR1 MGHRA and CDR2 YSYEKL. The CDR3 reads CASSQPPRGIYGYTF. Written as DNA, the CDR3 is TGCGCCAGCAGCCAACCCCCTCGGGGAATCTATGGCTACACCTTC.

The rearrangement links TRBV5-6 to TRBJ1-5, with 9 bases matching TRBD1. Germline CDR1 and CDR2: SGHDT and YYEEEE. V was pared by 5 bases and J by 4 bases, with 7 bases of the junction left unmatched. There are 15 residues in the CDR3. The CDR3 protein is CASSLQGANNQPQHF. The CDR3 DNA reads as TGTGCCAGCAGTTTACAGGGGGCTAATAATCAGCCCCAGCATTTT.